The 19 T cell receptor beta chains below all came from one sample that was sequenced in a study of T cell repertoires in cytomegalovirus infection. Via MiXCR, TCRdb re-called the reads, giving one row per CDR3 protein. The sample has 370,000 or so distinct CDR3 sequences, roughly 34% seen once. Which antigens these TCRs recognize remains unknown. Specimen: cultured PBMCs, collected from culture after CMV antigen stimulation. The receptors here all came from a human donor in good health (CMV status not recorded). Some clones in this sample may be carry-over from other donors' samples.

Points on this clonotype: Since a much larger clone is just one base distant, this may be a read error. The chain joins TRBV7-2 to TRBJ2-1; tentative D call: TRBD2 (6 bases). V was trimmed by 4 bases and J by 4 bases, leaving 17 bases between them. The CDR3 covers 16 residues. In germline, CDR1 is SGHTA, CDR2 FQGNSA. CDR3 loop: CASSSDRGTDYNEQFF. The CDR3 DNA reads TGTGCCAGCAGCTCAGATCGCGGGACGGATTACAATGAGCAGTTCTTC.

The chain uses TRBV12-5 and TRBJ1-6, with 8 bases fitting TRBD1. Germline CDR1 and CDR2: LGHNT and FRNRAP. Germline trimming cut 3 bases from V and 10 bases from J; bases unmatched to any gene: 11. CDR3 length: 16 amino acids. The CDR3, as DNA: TGTGCTAGTGGTTTTTTCGGTGGGACAGGACCCTCACCCCTCCACTTT. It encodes CASGFFGGTGPSPLHF.

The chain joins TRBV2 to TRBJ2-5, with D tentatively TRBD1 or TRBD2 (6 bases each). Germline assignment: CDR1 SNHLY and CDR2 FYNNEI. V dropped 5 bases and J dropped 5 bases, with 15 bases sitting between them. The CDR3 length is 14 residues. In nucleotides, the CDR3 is TGTGCCAGCAGTTCGGAGGGGGGCGCGGAGACCCAGTACTTC. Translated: CASSSEGGAETQYF.

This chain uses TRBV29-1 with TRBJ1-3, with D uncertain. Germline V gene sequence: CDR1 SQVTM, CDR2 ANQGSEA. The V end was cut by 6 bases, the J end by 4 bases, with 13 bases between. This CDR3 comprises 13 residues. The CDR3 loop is CSVSLAGGNTIYF. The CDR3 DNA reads TGCAGCGTCTCCCTGGCAGGCGGAAACACCATATATTTT.

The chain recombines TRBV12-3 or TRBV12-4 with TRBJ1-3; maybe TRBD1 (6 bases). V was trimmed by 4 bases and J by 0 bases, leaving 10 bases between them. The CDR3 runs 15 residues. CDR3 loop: CASSWGGHSGNTIYF. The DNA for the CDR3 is TGTGCCAGCAGTTGGGGGGGGCACTCTGGAAACACCATATATTTT.

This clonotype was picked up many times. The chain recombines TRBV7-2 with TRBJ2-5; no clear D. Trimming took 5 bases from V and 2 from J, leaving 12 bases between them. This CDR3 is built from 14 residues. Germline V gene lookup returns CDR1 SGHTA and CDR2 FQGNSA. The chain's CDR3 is CASSEVGLQETQYF. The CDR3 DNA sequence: TGTGCCAGCAGCGAAGTAGGGTTGCAAGAGACCCAGTACTTC.

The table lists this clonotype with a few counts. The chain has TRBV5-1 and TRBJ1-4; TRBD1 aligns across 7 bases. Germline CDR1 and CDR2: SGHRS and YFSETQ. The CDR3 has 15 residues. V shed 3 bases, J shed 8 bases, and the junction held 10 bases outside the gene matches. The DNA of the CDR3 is TGCGCCAGCAGCTACGGACAGGAAGGAGGGGAAAAACTGTTTTTT. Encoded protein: CASSYGQEGGEKLFF.

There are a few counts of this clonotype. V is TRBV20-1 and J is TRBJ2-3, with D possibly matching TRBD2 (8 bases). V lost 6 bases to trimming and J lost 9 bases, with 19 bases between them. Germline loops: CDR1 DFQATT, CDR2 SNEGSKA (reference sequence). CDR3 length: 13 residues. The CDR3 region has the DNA TGCAGTGCGCAAGGGGGCTCGGGGGGGACGCAGTATTTT. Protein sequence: CSAQGGSGGTQYF.

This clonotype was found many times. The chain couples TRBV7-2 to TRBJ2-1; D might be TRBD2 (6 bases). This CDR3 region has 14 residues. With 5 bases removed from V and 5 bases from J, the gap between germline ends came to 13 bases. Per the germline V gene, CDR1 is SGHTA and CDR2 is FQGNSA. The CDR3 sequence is CASSRDWTHNEQFF. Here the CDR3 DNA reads TGTGCCAGCAGCCGGGACTGGACTCACAATGAGCAGTTCTTC.

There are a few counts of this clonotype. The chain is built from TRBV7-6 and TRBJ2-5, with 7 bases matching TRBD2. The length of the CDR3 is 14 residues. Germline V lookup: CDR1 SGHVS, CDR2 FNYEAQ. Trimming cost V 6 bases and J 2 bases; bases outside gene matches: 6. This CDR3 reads CASRVAGRQETQYF. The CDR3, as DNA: TGTGCCAGCAGAGTAGCGGGCCGACAAGAGACCCAGTACTTC.

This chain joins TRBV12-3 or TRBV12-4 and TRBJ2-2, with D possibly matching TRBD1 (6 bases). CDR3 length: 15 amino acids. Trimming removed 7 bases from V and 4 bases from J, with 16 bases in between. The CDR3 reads CASNRGSRGTGELFF. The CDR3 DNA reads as TGTGCCAGCAACCGCGGGTCCAGGGGCACCGGGGAGCTGTTTTTT.

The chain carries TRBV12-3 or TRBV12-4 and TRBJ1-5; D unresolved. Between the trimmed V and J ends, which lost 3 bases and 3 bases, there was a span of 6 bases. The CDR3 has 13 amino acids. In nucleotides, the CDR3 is TGTGCCAGCAGTTTCTTGGACAATCAGCCCCAGCATTTT. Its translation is CASSFLDNQPQHF.

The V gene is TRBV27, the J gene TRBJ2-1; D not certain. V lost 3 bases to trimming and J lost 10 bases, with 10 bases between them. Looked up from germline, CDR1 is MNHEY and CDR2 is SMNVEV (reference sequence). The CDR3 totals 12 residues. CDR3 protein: CASSFPSQEQFF. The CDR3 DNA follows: TGTGCCAGCAGTTTCCCATCCCAAGAGCAGTTCTTC.

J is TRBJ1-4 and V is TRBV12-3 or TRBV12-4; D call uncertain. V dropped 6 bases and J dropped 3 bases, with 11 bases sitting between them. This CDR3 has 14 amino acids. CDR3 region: CASSRPWANEKLFF. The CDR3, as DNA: TGTGCCAGCAGCCGACCTTGGGCTAATGAAAAACTGTTTTTT.

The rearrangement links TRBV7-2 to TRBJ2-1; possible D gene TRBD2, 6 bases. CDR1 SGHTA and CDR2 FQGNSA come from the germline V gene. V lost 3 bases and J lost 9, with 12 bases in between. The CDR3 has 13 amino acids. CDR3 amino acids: CASSFSLAPEQFF. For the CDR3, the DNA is TGTGCCAGCAGCTTCTCACTAGCCCCTGAGCAGTTCTTC.

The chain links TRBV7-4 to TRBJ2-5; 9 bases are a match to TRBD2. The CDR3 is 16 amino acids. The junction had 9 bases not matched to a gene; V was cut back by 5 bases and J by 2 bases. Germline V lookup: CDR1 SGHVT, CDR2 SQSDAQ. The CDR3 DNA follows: TGTGCCAGCAGCCCCCCGACTAGCGGCTTTCAAGAGACCCAGTACTTC. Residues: CASSPPTSGFQETQYF.

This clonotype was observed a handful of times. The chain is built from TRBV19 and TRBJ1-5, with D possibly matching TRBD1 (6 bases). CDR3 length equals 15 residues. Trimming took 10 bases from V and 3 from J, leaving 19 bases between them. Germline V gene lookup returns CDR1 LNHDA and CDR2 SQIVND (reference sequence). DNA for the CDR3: TGTGCCACTAAAACTTCCGGACAGCCCAATCAGCCCCAGCATTTT. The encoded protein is CATKTSGQPNQPQHF.

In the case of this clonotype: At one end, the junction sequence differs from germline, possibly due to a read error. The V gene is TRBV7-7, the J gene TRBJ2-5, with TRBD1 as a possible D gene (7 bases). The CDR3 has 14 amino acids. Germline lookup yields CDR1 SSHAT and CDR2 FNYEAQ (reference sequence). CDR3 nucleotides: TGTGCTAGCAGCCACGGACAGGCGGGGGAGACCCAGTACTTC. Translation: CASSHGQAGETQYF. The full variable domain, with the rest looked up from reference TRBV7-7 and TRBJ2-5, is GAGVSQSPRYKVTKRGQDVTLRCDPISSHATLYWYQQALGQGPEFLTYFNYEAQPDKSGLPSDRFSAERPEGSISTLTIQRTEQRDSAMYRCASSHGQAGETQYFGPGTRLLVL.

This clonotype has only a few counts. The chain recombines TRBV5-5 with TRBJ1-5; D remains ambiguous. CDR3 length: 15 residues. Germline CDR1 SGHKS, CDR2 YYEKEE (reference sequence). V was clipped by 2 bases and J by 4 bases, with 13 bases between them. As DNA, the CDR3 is TGTGCCAGCAGCTTAGCTTTACCGGAGAATCAGCCCCAGCATTTT. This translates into CASSLALPENQPQHF.